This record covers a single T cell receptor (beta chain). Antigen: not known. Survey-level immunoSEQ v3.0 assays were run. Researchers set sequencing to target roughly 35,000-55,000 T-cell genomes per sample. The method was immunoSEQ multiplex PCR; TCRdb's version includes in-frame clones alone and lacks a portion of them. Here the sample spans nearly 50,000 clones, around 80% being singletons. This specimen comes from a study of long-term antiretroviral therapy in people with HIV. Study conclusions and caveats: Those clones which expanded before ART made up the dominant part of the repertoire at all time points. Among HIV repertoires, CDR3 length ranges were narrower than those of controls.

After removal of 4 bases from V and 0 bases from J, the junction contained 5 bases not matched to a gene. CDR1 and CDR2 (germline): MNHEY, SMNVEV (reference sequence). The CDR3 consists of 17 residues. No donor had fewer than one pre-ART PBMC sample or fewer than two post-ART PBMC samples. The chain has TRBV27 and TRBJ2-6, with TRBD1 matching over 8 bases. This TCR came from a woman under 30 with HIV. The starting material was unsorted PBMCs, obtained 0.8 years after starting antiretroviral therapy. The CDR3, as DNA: TGTGCCAGCAGTTCGGGACAGGCCAACTCTGGGGCCAACGTCCTGACTTTC. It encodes CASSSGQANSGANVLTF.